The present TCR beta chain was sequenced within a study of blood T cell repertoires in COVID-19. Clones were sequenced by immunoSEQ multiplex PCR, and TCRdb holds only the in-frame ones, with some missing. The sample consists of some 200,000 clones, more than 85% of them appearing once. The CDR3 contains 15 residues. The V gene lost 4 bases and the J gene lost 0 bases, with 12 bases spanning the gap. Germline V lookup: CDR1 LNHDA, CDR2 SQIVND (reference sequence). The sequencing sample was made of peripheral blood. The chain employs TRBV19 and TRBJ1-2, with D perhaps TRBD1 (6 bases). The receptor's source is an elderly woman in a cohort sampled during active or convalescent COVID-19. CDR3 sequence reads: CASSTGQIANYGYTF. The DNA of the CDR3 is TGTGCCAGTAGTACCGGACAGATTGCTAACTATGGCTACACCTTC.